Below, 30 T cell receptor beta chains from the same sample are listed, as sequenced in a study of T cells after yellow fever vaccination. MiXCR, applied by TCRdb to the 5' RACE reads, yields one record per CDR3 protein. Here the sample spans 230,000 or so distinct CDR3 sequences, approximately 3.8% being singletons. This specimen consisted of PBMCs, obtained 15 days after the yellow fever booster vaccination. The receptors were sampled from a man between 18 and 29 years old who received the YFV17D yellow fever vaccine.

This clonotype was recorded at least ten times. This chain links TRBV29-1 with TRBJ2-3; the D is unclear. Trimming took 4 bases from V and 6 from J, leaving 11 bases between them. This CDR3 is built from 12 residues. Germline values: CDR1 SQVTM, CDR2 ANQGSEA. The CDR3 DNA is TGCAGCGTTGCGACCGAGGCGGATACGCAGTATTTT. Protein product: CSVATEADTQYF.

This clonotype was found many times. V usage is TRBV6-2 or TRBV6-3 and J usage is TRBJ2-6; no clear D. V lost 1 base to trimming and J lost 0 bases, with 10 bases between them. Germline lookup yields CDR1 MNHEY and CDR2 SVGEGT. This CDR3 spans 17 amino acids. CDR3 sequence reads: CASSYLGPSSGANVLTF. The CDR3 coding sequence is TGTGCCAGCAGTTACTTAGGGCCGAGCTCTGGGGCCAACGTCCTGACTTTC.

This clonotype was seen many times. The CDR3 sequence: CSVVLGSGGQSSYNEQFF. CDR3 coding DNA: TGCAGCGTTGTCTTAGGTAGCGGGGGGCAGAGCTCCTACAATGAGCAGTTCTTC. The gene calls are TRBV29-1 and TRBJ2-1, with 10 bases identical to TRBD2. V lost 4 bases and J lost 0; bases outside the gene matches: 12. This CDR3 has 18 residues. From germline, CDR1 is SQVTM and CDR2 ANQGSEA.

This clonotype occurred a few times. The chain has TRBV2 and TRBJ1-2; D is unresolved. The CDR3 loop spans 12 amino acids. Trimming left V 6 bases short and J 2 bases short, with 7 bases between. From germline, CDR1 is SNHLY and CDR2 FYNNEI. CDR3 loop: CASRRENYGYTF. For the CDR3, the DNA is TGTGCCAGCAGGCGGGAGAACTATGGCTACACCTTC. The full variable domain, in which reference TRBV2 and TRBJ1-2 provide the parts outside the CDR3, is EPEVTQTPSHQVTQMGQEVILRCVPISNHLYFYWYRQILGQKVEFLVSFYNNEISEKSEIFDDQFSVERPDGSNFTLKIRSTKLEDSAMYFCASRRENYGYTFGSGTRLTVV.

J is TRBJ2-3 and V is TRBV24-1, with TRBD2 as a possible D gene (6 bases). The CDR3 sequence is 14 residues long. Per the germline V gene, CDR1 is KGHDR and CDR2 is SFDVKD. With 3 bases removed from V and 2 bases from J, the gap between germline ends came to 8 bases. In nucleotides, the CDR3 is TGTGCCACCAGTGATCCGGGGGACACAGATACGCAGTATTTT. Its protein is CATSDPGDTDTQYF.

This chain links TRBV19 with TRBJ1-2, with D tentatively TRBD1 (6 bases). Germline loops: CDR1 LNHDA, CDR2 SQIVND (reference sequence). The CDR3 sequence is 13 residues long. Trimming took off 7 bases at V and 2 bases at J, with 11 bases between the two ends. The CDR3 nucleotides read TGTGCCAGTAAACAGGGCCGAAACTATGGCTACACCTTC. Translating gives CASKQGRNYGYTF.

Many counts were recorded for this clonotype. V is TRBV11-2 and J is TRBJ2-3, with unresolved D. V lost 6 bases to trimming and J lost 3 bases, with 7 bases between them. Germline V CDR1 and CDR2: SGHAT, FQNNGV. The CDR3 runs to 12 residues. As DNA, the CDR3 is TGTGCCAGCAGAGACCGAACAGATACGCAGTATTTT. This gives the protein CASRDRTDTQYF.

In the case of this clonotype: This could be a read error, since a much larger clone is one nucleotide away. The chain couples TRBV12-3 or TRBV12-4 to TRBJ1-3; a possible D gene is TRBD1 (6 bases). CDR3 length: 15 amino acids. CDR3 DNA sequence: TGTGCCAGCAGTTTGCCCCCAGGGGCTGGAAACACCCTATATTTT. It codes for CASSLPPGAGNTLYF.

Many counts were recorded for this clonotype. V and J are TRBV12-3 or TRBV12-4 and TRBJ1-1; perhaps TRBD1 as D (5 bases). The V end was cut by 3 bases, the J end by 0 bases, with 8 bases between. This CDR3 has 14 residues. CDR3 nucleotides: TGTGCCAGCAGTTTGAACAGGATGAACACTGAAGCTTTCTTT. Its protein product is CASSLNRMNTEAFF.

This clonotype was detected many times. This rearrangement joins TRBV27 to TRBJ2-1; 11 nucleotides align to TRBD2. This CDR3 spans 20 amino acids. The ends lost 5 bases at V and 8 bases at J; junction bases unmatched: 23. Germline CDR1 MNHEY, CDR2 SMNVEV (reference sequence). CDR3 loop: CASSPFRRVAGGHLRDEQFF. The CDR3 DNA is TGTGCCAGCAGTCCATTCAGAAGGGTAGCGGGGGGGCATCTTCGGGATGAGCAGTTCTTC.

This clonotype has ten or more counts. The V gene is TRBV27, the J gene TRBJ1-5, with a tentative D call TRBD1 (5 bases). CDR1 is MNHEY and CDR2 is SMNVEV in the germline V gene (reference sequence). Trimming removed 8 bases from V and 4 bases from J, with 15 bases in between. The CDR3 length is 14 residues. The CDR3 DNA reads as TGTGCCAGCCGGGCAGGGCTTGTTAATCAGCCCCAGCATTTT. It is translated as CASRAGLVNQPQHF.

This clonotype was seen many times. The chain joins TRBV6-2 or TRBV6-3 to TRBJ2-5; D gene unclear. Germline values: CDR1 MNHEY, CDR2 SVGEGT. The V gene lost 8 bases and the J gene lost 2 bases, with 9 bases spanning the gap. The CDR3 sequence is 12 residues long. CDR3 nucleotides: TGTGCCAGCGGTCATAATCAAGAGACCCAGTACTTC. This codes for CASGHNQETQYF.

This clonotype was found many times. V gene TRBV5-1 combines with J gene TRBJ2-2; D may be TRBD1 (6 bases). The CDR3 spans 14 residues. V gave up 4 bases and J gave up 7 bases, with 14 bases separating them. Germline V gene sequence: CDR1 SGHRS, CDR2 YFSETQ. CDR3 residues: CASSPGQTVGELFF. DNA of the CDR3: TGCGCCAGCAGCCCCGGACAGACCGTCGGGGAGCTGTTTTTT. Variable domain in full (rest from reference TRBV5-1 and TRBJ2-2): KAGVTQTPRYLIKTRGQQVTLSCSPISGHRSVSWYQQTPGQGLQFLFEYFSETQRNKGNFPGRFSGRQFSNSRSEMNVSTLELGDSALYLCASSPGQTVGELFFGEGSRLTVL.

This clonotype was counted ten times or more. The rearrangement joins TRBV9 to TRBJ1-2; unclear D gene. V was shortened by 4 bases and J by 4 bases, with 23 bases between the two germline ends. The CDR3 is made up of 17 amino acids. Germline V gives CDR1 SGDLS, CDR2 YYNGEE. This CDR3 reads CASSPHSGPYPPYGYTF. The CDR3 region has the DNA TGTGCCAGCAGCCCCCATAGTGGACCGTACCCTCCCTATGGCTACACCTTC. Full variable domain (rest looked up from reference TRBV9 and TRBJ1-2): DSGVTQTPKHLITATGQRVTLRCSPRSGDLSVYWYQQSLDQGLQFLIQYYNGEERAKGNILERFSAQQFPDLHSELNLSSLELGDSALYFCASSPHSGPYPPYGYTFGSGTRLTVV.

Many counts were recorded for this clonotype. This chain links TRBV20-1 with TRBJ1-1, with unresolved D. Germline V gene lookup returns CDR1 DFQATT and CDR2 SNEGSKA (reference sequence). The CDR3 totals 12 residues. V was clipped by 0 bases and J by 3 bases, with 5 bases between them. The CDR3 bases are TGCAGTGCTAGAGATAGTTACACTGAAGCTTTCTTT. It is translated as CSARDSYTEAFF.

This clonotype has at least ten counts. The V call is TRBV25-1, the J call TRBJ2-2; 11 nucleotides agree with TRBD2. The V segment lost 3 bases and the J segment 3 bases; nucleotides outside the gene matches: 3. The CDR3 is made up of 16 amino acids. Germline assignment: CDR1 MGHDK and CDR2 SYGVNS. The CDR3 here is CASSDGLAGHTGELFF. Here the CDR3 DNA reads TGTGCCAGCAGTGACGGACTAGCGGGCCACACCGGGGAGCTGTTTTTT.

There are many counts of this clonotype. The chain links TRBV27 to TRBJ2-2; unclear D gene. The germline CDR1 and CDR2 sequences are MNHEY and SMNVEV (reference sequence). The V gene lost 5 bases and the J gene lost 5 bases, with 9 bases spanning the gap. This CDR3 comprises 13 residues. The CDR3 reads CASSAIPTGELFF. The CDR3 coding sequence is TGTGCCAGCAGTGCAATTCCGACCGGGGAGCTGTTTTTT.

The table lists this clonotype with many counts. The rearrangement joins TRBV4-2 to TRBJ2-3; a possible D gene is TRBD2 (6 bases). Trimming left V 2 bases short and J 6 bases short, with 15 bases between. The CDR3 length is 15 residues. Per germline, CDR1 LGHNA and CDR2 YNFKEQ. The CDR3 region is CASSQRLGSLDTQYF. The CDR3 DNA reads TGTGCCAGCAGCCAACGACTAGGGTCGCTGGATACGCAGTATTTT.

V is TRBV3-1 and J is TRBJ1-6, with D unresolved. Trimming took off 4 bases at V and 10 bases at J, with 8 bases between the two ends. CDR1 is LGHDT and CDR2 is YNNKEL in the germline V gene (reference sequence). This CDR3 has 12 amino acids. CDR3 sequence: CASSRPSSPLHF. CDR3 DNA: TGTGCCAGCAGCCGCCCGAGCTCACCCCTCCACTTT. The variable domain in full, with the rest retrieved from reference TRBV3-1 and TRBJ1-6, is DTAVSQTPKYLVTQMGNDKSIKCEQNLGHDTMYWYKQDSKKFLKIMFSYNNKELIINETVPNRFSPKSPDKAHLNLHINSLELGDSAVYFCASSRPSSPLHFGNGTRLTVT.

This clonotype was seen many times. V is TRBV20-1 and J is TRBJ2-3; 8 nucleotides line up with TRBD2. Germline V gene sequence: CDR1 DFQATT, CDR2 SNEGSKA (reference sequence). After removal of 3 bases from V and 4 bases from J, the junction contained 24 bases not matched to a gene. The CDR3 contains 20 residues. CDR3 bases: TGCAGTGCTAGTTGGAGAGTGCGGGGGGCAATAACAGCACACTCAGATACGCAGTATTTT. Its protein is CSASWRVRGAITAHSDTQYF.

The table lists this clonotype with many counts. CDR3 DNA: TGTGCCAGCAGCTTATTCCCTCGAGGCAGGGGTGAGACCCAGTACTTC. Its protein product is CASSLFPRGRGETQYF. The gene calls are TRBV11-2 and TRBJ2-5, with a possible D match to TRBD1 (6 bases). CDR1 is SGHAT, CDR2 FQNNGV, per germline. The CDR3 spans 16 residues. With 2 bases removed from V and 5 bases from J, the gap between germline ends came to 18 bases.

This clonotype occurred many times. The chain recombines TRBV15 with TRBJ1-2; TRBD1 is a possible D gene (5 bases). CDR1 is LNHNV, CDR2 YYDKDF, per germline (reference sequence). V shed 5 bases and J shed 2 bases, with 15 bases lying between them. The CDR3 length is 15 residues. This CDR3 reads CATSDPDGGNYGYTF. The CDR3 DNA sequence: TGTGCCACCAGCGATCCGGACGGGGGGAACTATGGCTACACCTTC.

This clonotype was recorded many times. The rearrangement joins TRBV5-1 to TRBJ2-5; D is unresolved. This CDR3 comprises 12 residues. Germline V gene lookup returns CDR1 SGHRS and CDR2 YFSETQ. V lost 4 bases to trimming and J lost 3 bases, with 7 bases between them. The CDR3 is CASSGQKETQYF. CDR3 bases: TGCGCCAGCAGCGGTCAGAAAGAGACCCAGTACTTC.

There are many counts of this clonotype. The gene calls are TRBV7-9 and TRBJ1-4, with 7 bases lining up with TRBD1. V was clipped by 6 bases and J by 4 bases; unmatched bases: 8. Per germline, CDR1 SEHNR and CDR2 FQNEAQ (reference sequence). CDR3 length: 15 amino acids. DNA for the CDR3: TGTGCCAGCAGGAGGGCCGGGACAGATAATGAAAAACTGTTTTTT. This codes for CASRRAGTDNEKLFF.

This clonotype has only a few counts. The chain links TRBV27 to TRBJ2-5; TRBD2 matches 9 bases. The germline V gene has CDR1 MNHEY and CDR2 SMNVEV (reference sequence). There are 17 residues in the CDR3. With V trimmed by 1 base and J by 5 bases, 11 bases remained unmatched. The DNA of the CDR3 is TGTGCCAGCAGTTTATGGGCGGGGGGGCCCAGGGGCGAGACCCAGTACTTC. Translation gives CASSLWAGGPRGETQYF.

The table lists this clonotype with many counts. The V call is TRBV7-2, the J call TRBJ2-2; 7 nucleotides align to TRBD2. This CDR3 has 16 residues. J lost 3 bases, V lost 5 bases, and 9 bases had no gene match. The V gene's germline CDR1 is SGHTA and CDR2 FQGNSA. CDR3 loop: CASSHGRGTYTGELFF. The CDR3 DNA sequence: TGTGCCAGCAGCCATGGGCGGGGGACCTACACCGGGGAGCTGTTTTTT.

This chain connects TRBV19 to TRBJ2-2; possibly TRBD1 for D (6 bases). CDR3 size: 16 residues. In germline, CDR1 is LNHDA, CDR2 SQIVND (reference sequence). Trimming left V 5 bases short and J 4 bases short, with 17 bases between. The CDR3 sequence: CASSLQGGLITGELFF. The CDR3 nucleotides read TGTGCCAGTAGTCTTCAAGGGGGATTAATCACCGGGGAGCTGTTTTTT.

This clonotype was detected many times. The chain employs TRBV10-3 and TRBJ2-1, with D possibly TRBD2 on 5 matching bases. Trimming pared 8 bases from V and 6 bases from J, leaving 17 bases between. CDR3 length: 14 amino acids. CDR1 and CDR2 from the germline V gene are ENHRY and SYGVKD. CDR3 amino acids: CAICSGLEGNEQFF. CDR3 in DNA: TGTGCCATCTGTTCGGGCCTTGAGGGCAATGAGCAGTTCTTC.

The table lists this clonotype with a few counts. V and J are TRBV7-2 and TRBJ1-6, with a possible D match to TRBD1 (6 bases). With 6 bases removed from V and 9 bases from J, the gap between germline ends came to 18 bases. The CDR3 length is 15 residues. Germline CDR1 reads SGHTA; CDR2 reads FQGNSA. Written as DNA, the CDR3 is TGTGCCAGCAGAGCCGGGACAAGGGGTTTTTCACCCCTCCACTTT. Protein: CASRAGTRGFSPLHF.

Many counts were recorded for this clonotype. This chain uses TRBV5-4 with TRBJ1-6, with 8 bases lining up with TRBD1. CDR3 length equals 15 residues. Trimming took 0 bases from V and 8 from J; bases not matched to a gene: 4. Germline V gives CDR1 SGHNT, CDR2 YYREEE (reference sequence). The CDR3 reads CASSLATGDYSPLHF. For the CDR3, the DNA is TGTGCCAGCAGCTTGGCGACAGGGGATTATTCACCCCTCCACTTT.